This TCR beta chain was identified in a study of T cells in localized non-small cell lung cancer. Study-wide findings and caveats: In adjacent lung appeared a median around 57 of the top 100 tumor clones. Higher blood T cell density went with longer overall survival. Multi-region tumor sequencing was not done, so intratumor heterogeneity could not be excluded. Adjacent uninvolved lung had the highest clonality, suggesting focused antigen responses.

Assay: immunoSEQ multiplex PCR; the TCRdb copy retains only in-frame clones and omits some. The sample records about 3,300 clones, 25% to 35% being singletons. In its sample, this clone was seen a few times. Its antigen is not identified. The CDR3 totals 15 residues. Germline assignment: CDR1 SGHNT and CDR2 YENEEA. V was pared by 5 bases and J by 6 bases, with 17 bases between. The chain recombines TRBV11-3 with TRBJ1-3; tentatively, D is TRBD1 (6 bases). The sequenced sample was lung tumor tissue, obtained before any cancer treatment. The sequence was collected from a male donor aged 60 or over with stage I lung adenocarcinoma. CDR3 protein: CASSHEQGGENTIYF. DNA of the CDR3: TGTGCCAGCAGCCATGAACAGGGAGGTGAAAACACCATATATTTT.